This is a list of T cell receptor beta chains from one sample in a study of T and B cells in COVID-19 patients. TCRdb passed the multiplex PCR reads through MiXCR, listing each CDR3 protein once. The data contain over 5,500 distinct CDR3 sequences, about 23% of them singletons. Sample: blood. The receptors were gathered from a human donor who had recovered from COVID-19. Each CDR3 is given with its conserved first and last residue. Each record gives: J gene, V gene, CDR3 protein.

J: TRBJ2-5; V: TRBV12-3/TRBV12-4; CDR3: CASSFPGPQETQYF
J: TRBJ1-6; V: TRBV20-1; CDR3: CSAPRGDSPLHF
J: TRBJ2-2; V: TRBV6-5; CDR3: CASSWEGTGELFF
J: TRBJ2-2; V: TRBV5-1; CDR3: CASSPRAGGPNTGELFF
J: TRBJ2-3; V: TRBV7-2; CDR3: CASSLVSGGITDTQYF
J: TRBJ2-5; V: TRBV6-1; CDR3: CASSEASGGETQYF
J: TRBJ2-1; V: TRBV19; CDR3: CASRTPTANEQFF
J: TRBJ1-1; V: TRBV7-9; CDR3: CASSLLVAVEAFF
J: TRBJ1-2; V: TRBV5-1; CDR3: CASSSAGTTYGYTF
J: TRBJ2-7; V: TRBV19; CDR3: CASSIFSASGEYEQYF
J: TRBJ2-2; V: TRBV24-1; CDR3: CATNGGFTGELFF